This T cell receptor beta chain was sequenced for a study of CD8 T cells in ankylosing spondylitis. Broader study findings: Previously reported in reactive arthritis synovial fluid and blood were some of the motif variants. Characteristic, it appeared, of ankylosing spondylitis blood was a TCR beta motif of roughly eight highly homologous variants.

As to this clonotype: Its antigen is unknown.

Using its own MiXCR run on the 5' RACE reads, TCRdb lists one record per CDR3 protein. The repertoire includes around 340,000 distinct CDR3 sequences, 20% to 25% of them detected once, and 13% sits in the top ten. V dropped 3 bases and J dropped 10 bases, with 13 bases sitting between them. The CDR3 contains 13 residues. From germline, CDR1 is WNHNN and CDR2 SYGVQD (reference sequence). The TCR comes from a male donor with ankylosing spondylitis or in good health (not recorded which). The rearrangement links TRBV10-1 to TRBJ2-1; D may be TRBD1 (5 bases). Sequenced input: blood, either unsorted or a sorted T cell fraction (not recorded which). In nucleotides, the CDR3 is TGCGCCAGCAGTGAAGTTTTTGACAGAGAGCAGTTCTTC. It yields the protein CASSEVFDREQFF.